This T cell receptor (beta chain) was identified during a study of T-cell memory formation after mild COVID-19. TCRdb passed the 5' RACE reads through MiXCR, listing each CDR3 protein once. Of approximately 400,000 distinct CDR3 sequences listed, roughly 26% are singletons. General observations from the study: The SARS-CoV-2 specificity of second-wave clones reaching peak at day 37 remained unverified.

Germline-derived CDR1 and CDR2 are MNHEY and SVGAGI. The V and J ends lost 8 bases and 2 bases respectively, with 19 bases between them. The CDR3 is made up of 16 amino acids. Note on this clonotype: Its antigen remains unidentified.

This clonotype was sampled from an adult woman who had mild COVID-19 (a few samples of this study predate the infection). Cell type and time point are not known. The sample comprised PBMCs or a T cell subset sorted from them (not recorded which). This chain connects TRBV6-5 to TRBJ2-1; maybe TRBD2 (7 bases). The DNA for the CDR3 is TGTGCCAGCCATGAGGGGGGGTCACTCCCCTACAATGAGCAGTTCTTC. Amino acid sequence: CASHEGGSLPYNEQFF.